These T cell receptor beta chains were read from a single sample in a study of blood T cell repertoires in COVID-19. Here immunoSEQ multiplex PCR was the method, and the copy in TCRdb shows in-frame clones only, minus some. The sample records about 250,000 clones, roughly four fifths being singletons. The sample comprised peripheral blood. These TCRs come from a woman aged 65 to 85 with acute or convalescent COVID-19. The CDR3 runs from the conserved cysteine through the conserved F or W. The order of the fields is V gene, J gene, clone size, CDR3 length, D gene, CDR3 protein, CDR3 DNA. The D gene is left open where the match is weak. Expanded clones get a size class; other rows say once, few or many, or leave the size out.

V: TRBV6-5
J: TRBJ1-6
size: -
length: 14
D: TRBD1
CDR3: CASSLDRANSPLHF
DNA: TGTGCCAGCAGTTTGGACAGGGCAAATTCACCCCTCCACTTT

V: TRBV6-5
J: TRBJ2-6
size: -
length: 14
D: -
CDR3: CASSGPTGANVLTF
DNA: TGTGCCAGCAGCGGTCCCACTGGGGCCAACGTCCTGACTTTC

V: TRBV7-2
J: TRBJ1-5
size: -
length: 14
D: TRBD1
CDR3: CASSARQGDQPQHF
DNA: TGTGCCAGCAGCGCAAGACAGGGGGATCAGCCCCAGCATTTT

V: TRBV5-6
J: TRBJ1-4
size: few
length: 14
D: -
CDR3: CASSPDRSTEKLFF
DNA: TGTGCCAGCAGCCCTGACAGGTCTACTGAAAAACTGTTTTTT

V: TRBV19
J: TRBJ2-1
size: -
length: 15
D: TRBD1
CDR3: CASSITGGLNNEQFF
DNA: TGTGCCAGTAGTATCACAGGGGGCTTAAACAATGAGCAGTTCTTC

V: TRBV7-9
J: TRBJ1-1
size: -
length: 14
D: TRBD1
CDR3: CASSFGQGFEEAFF
DNA: TGTGCCAGCAGCTTCGGACAGGGGTTTGAGGAAGCTTTCTTT

V: TRBV6-4
J: TRBJ2-3
size: -
length: 14
D: TRBD2
CDR3: CASSDAAGEDTQYF
DNA: TGTGCCAGCAGTGACGCAGCGGGAGAAGATACGCAGTATTTT

V: TRBV15
J: TRBJ1-6
size: few
length: 16
D: -
CDR3: CATSVDSLSYNSPLHF
DNA: TGTGCCACCAGCGTGGACAGTCTCTCCTATAATTCACCCCTCCACTTT

V: TRBV10-2
J: TRBJ1-5
size: -
length: 13
D: -
CDR3: CASSGQGNQPQHF
DNA: TGCGCCAGCAGTGGACAGGGCAATCAGCCCCAGCATTTT

V: TRBV10-3
J: TRBJ2-5
size: -
length: 17
D: TRBD2
CDR3: CAISDPSLAGGQETQYF
DNA: TGTGCCATCAGTGATCCCTCACTAGCGGGGGGCCAAGAGACCCAGTACTTC

V: TRBV4-3
J: TRBJ2-3
size: -
length: 14
D: -
CDR3: CASSQVDSPGTQYF
DNA: TGCGCCAGCAGCCAAGTTGACAGTCCGGGTACGCAGTATTTT

V: TRBV18
J: TRBJ2-1
size: -
length: 13
D: TRBD1
CDR3: CASPGGSYNEQFF
DNA: TGTGCCAGCCCAGGGGGAAGTTACAATGAGCAGTTCTTC

V: TRBV29-1
J: TRBJ1-4
size: -
length: 14
D: -
CDR3: CSGAATATNEKLFF
DNA: TGCAGCGGGGCAGCTACCGCAACTAATGAAAAACTGTTTTTT

V: TRBV28
J: TRBJ1-3
size: -
length: 15
D: TRBD1
CDR3: CASIPPGGIGNTIYF
DNA: TGTGCCAGCATCCCACCAGGGGGAATTGGAAACACCATATATTTT

V: TRBV18
J: TRBJ1-4
size: -
length: 14
D: TRBD1
CDR3: CASSPGQSNEKLFF
DNA: TGTGCCAGCTCACCGGGACAGAGTAATGAAAAACTGTTTTTT

V: TRBV14
J: TRBJ1-1
size: -
length: 14
D: -
CDR3: CASSQDLRNTEAFF
DNA: TGTGCCAGCAGCCAAGATCTCAGAAACACTGAAGCTTTCTTT

V: TRBV7-2
J: TRBJ1-1
size: -
length: 15
D: TRBD1
CDR3: CASSLSAGGDTEAFF
DNA: TGTGCCAGCAGCTTATCAGCAGGGGGCGATACTGAAGCTTTCTTT

V: TRBV6-6
J: TRBJ1-2
size: -
length: 14
D: -
CDR3: CASRRLTDNYGYTF
DNA: TGTGCCAGCAGGCGTCTGACAGATAACTATGGCTACACCTTC

V: TRBV2
J: TRBJ1-5
size: once
length: 12
D: -
CDR3: CASSEGLQAQHF
DNA: TGTGCCAGCAGTGAGGGCCTACAGGCCCAGCATTTT

V: TRBV5-1
J: TRBJ2-7
size: -
length: 14
D: -
CDR3: CASSSGTSTYEQYF
DNA: TGCGCCAGCAGCTCCGGGACTTCCACCTACGAGCAGTACTTC

V: TRBV11-2
J: TRBJ1-3
size: -
length: 15
D: -
CDR3: CASSSYGQPYDTIYF
DNA: TGTGCCAGCAGCTCCTATGGACAGCCTTATGACACCATATATTTT

V: TRBV7-2
J: TRBJ1-1
size: -
length: 13
D: -
CDR3: CASSPLRSTEAFF
DNA: TGTGCCAGCAGCCCCCTGCGGAGCACTGAAGCTTTCTTT

V: TRBV28
J: TRBJ2-6
size: -
length: 14
D: -
CDR3: CASFPGSGANVLTF
DNA: TGTGCCAGCTTTCCAGGGTCTGGGGCCAACGTCCTGACTTTC

V: TRBV4-2
J: TRBJ1-2
size: -
length: 15
D: TRBD1
CDR3: CASSQDSGQGVGYTF
DNA: TGTGCCAGCAGCCAAGACTCGGGACAGGGGGTCGGCTACACCTTC

V: TRBV5-1
J: TRBJ1-1
size: -
length: 15
D: TRBD1
CDR3: CASSFWGQGNTEAFF
DNA: TGCGCCAGCAGCTTTTGGGGACAGGGGAACACTGAAGCTTTCTTT

V: TRBV28
J: TRBJ2-7
size: -
length: 13
D: -
CDR3: CASTATIPDEQYF
DNA: TGTGCCAGCACCGCGACTATTCCCGACGAGCAGTACTTC

V: TRBV7-2
J: TRBJ2-3
size: -
length: 15
D: -
CDR3: CASSSMGAGADTQYF
DNA: TGTGCCAGCAGCTCAATGGGGGCGGGGGCCGATACGCAGTATTTT

V: TRBV19
J: TRBJ2-7
size: -
length: 16
D: TRBD1
CDR3: CASSTGTGGSLYEQYF
DNA: TGTGCCAGTAGTACCGGGACAGGGGGATCTTTATACGAGCAGTACTTC

V: TRBV6-5
J: TRBJ1-1
size: -
length: 15
D: -
CDR3: CASSYSAPGSGGAFF
DNA: TGTGCCAGCAGTTACTCAGCCCCAGGGAGTGGAGGGGCTTTCTTT

V: TRBV6-6
J: TRBJ2-1
size: -
length: 14
D: TRBD2
CDR3: CASRIAGGLDEQFF
DNA: TGTGCCAGCAGGATAGCGGGGGGGCTGGATGAGCAGTTCTTC

V: TRBV9
J: TRBJ2-3
size: -
length: 16
D: -
CDR3: CASSVGDGLSTDTQYF
DNA: TGTGCCAGCAGCGTAGGCGACGGGTTAAGCACAGATACGCAGTATTTT

V: TRBV5-5
J: TRBJ1-4
size: -
length: 16
D: -
CDR3: CASSRDTRATNEKLFF
DNA: TGTGCCAGCAGCCGAGACACCCGAGCAACTAATGAAAAACTGTTTTTT

V: TRBV4-2
J: TRBJ1-2
size: -
length: 13
D: -
CDR3: CASSQDRGHGYTF
DNA: TGTGCCAGCAGCCAAGATCGAGGGCATGGCTACACCTTC

V: TRBV6-1
J: TRBJ2-7
size: -
length: 14
D: -
CDR3: CASSEDRGGSEQYF
DNA: TGTGCCAGCAGTGAAGATAGGGGGGGTAGCGAGCAGTACTTC

V: TRBV12-3/TRBV12-4
J: TRBJ1-2
size: -
length: 13
D: -
CDR3: CASRRPGNYGYTF
DNA: TGTGCCAGCAGGAGACCAGGGAACTATGGCTACACCTTC

V: TRBV6-5
J: TRBJ1-5
size: few
length: 13
D: -
CDR3: CASTSGGASPQHF
DNA: TGTGCCAGCACCTCAGGAGGGGCATCGCCCCAGCATTTT

V: TRBV10-3
J: TRBJ1-6
size: -
length: 14
D: TRBD1
CDR3: CAISVDRVNSPLHF
DNA: TGTGCCATCAGTGTTGACAGGGTGAATTCACCCCTCCACTTT

V: TRBV6-2/TRBV6-3
J: TRBJ1-4
size: -
length: 18
D: -
CDR3: CASSYGENSGIGNEKLFF
DNA: TGTGCCAGCAGTTACGGAGAGAACAGCGGAATCGGAAACGAAAAACTGTTTTTT

V: TRBV28
J: TRBJ2-1
size: -
length: 14
D: TRBD1
CDR3: CASRGQIFLLKQFF
DNA: TGTGCCAGCCGGGGACAGATTTTTTTACTAAAGCAGTTCTTC

V: TRBV5-1
J: TRBJ1-1
size: -
length: 15
D: TRBD1
CDR3: CASSLGGGLNTEAFF
DNA: TGCGCCAGCAGCTTGGGAGGGGGCTTGAACACTGAAGCTTTCTTT

V: TRBV6-5
J: TRBJ1-1
size: -
length: 15
D: -
CDR3: CASSSPGHQNTEAFF
DNA: TGTGCCAGCAGTTCCCCGGGACACCAGAACACTGAAGCTTTCTTT

V: TRBV4-3
J: TRBJ1-2
size: few
length: 14
D: -
CDR3: CASSSYFSNYGYTF
DNA: TGCGCCAGCAGCTCCTACTTTTCTAACTATGGCTACACCTTC

V: TRBV28
J: TRBJ1-6
size: -
length: 14
D: TRBD1
CDR3: CASSFGTGNSPLHF
DNA: TGTGCCAGCAGTTTTGGGACAGGGAATTCACCCCTCCACTTT